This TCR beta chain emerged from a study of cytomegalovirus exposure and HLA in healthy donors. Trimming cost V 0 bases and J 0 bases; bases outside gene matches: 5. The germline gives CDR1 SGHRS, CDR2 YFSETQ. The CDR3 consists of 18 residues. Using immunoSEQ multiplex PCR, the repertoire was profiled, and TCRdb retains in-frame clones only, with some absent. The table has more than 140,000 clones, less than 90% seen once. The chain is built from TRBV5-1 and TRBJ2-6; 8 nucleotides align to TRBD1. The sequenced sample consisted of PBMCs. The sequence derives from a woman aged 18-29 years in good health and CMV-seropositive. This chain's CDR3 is CASSLGWTGSSGANVLTF. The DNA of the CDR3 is TGCGCCAGCAGCTTGGGTTGGACAGGGAGCTCTGGGGCCAACGTCCTGACTTTC.